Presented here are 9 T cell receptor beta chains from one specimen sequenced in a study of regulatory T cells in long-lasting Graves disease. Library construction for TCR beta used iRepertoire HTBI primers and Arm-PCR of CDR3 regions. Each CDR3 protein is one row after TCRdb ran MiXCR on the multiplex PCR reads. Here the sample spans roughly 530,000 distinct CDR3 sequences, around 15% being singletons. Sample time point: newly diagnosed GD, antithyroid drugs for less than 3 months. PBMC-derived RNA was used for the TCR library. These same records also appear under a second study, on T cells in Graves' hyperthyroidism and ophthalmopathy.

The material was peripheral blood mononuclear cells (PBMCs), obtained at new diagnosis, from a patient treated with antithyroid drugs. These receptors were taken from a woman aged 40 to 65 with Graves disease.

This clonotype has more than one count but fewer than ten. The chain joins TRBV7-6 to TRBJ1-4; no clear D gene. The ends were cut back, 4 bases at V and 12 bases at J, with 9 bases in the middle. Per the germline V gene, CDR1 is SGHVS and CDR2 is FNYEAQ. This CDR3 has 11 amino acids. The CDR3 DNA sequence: TGTGCCAGCAGCTCTGAATTGGAACTGTTTTTT. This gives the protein CASSSELELFF.

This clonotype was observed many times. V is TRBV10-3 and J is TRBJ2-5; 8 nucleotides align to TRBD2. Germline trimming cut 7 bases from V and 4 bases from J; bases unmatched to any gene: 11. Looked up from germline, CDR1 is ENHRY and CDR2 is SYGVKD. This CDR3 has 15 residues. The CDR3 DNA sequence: TGTGCCATCAAGGGGAGCGGGGGTTTAGGAGAGACCCAGTACTTC. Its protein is CAIKGSGGLGETQYF.

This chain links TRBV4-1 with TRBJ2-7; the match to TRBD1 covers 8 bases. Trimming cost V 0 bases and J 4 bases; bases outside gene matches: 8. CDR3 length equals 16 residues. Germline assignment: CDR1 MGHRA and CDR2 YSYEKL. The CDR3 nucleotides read TGCGCCAGCAGCCAAGAGGTTCCAGGACAGGGTTACGAGCAGTACTTC. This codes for CASSQEVPGQGYEQYF.

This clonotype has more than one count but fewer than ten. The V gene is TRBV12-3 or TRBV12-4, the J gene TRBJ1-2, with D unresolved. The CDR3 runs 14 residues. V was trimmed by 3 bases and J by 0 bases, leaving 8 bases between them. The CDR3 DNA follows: TGTGCCAGCAGTTTGCGACGGGCTAACTATGGCTACACCTTC. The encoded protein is CASSLRRANYGYTF.

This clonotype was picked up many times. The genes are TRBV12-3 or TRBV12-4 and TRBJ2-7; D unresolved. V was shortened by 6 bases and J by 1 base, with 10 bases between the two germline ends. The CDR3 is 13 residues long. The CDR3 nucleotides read TGTGCCAGCAGCCGGACCCAGTCCTACGAGCAGTACTTC. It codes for CASSRTQSYEQYF.

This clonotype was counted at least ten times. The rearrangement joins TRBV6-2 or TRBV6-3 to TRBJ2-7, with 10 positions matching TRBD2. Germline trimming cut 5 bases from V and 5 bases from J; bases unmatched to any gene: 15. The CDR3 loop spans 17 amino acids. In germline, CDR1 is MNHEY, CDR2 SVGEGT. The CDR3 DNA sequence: TGTGCCAGCAGTCTAAACCCAGCGGGGGGGGCAGGAAACGAGCAGTACTTC. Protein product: CASSLNPAGGAGNEQYF.

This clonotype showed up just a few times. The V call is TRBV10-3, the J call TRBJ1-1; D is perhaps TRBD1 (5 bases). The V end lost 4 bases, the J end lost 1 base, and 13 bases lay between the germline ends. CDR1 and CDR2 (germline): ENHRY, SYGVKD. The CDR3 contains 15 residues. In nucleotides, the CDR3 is TGTGCCATCAGTGGTCCCGGGACGGCGAACACTGAAGCTTTCTTT. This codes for CAISGPGTANTEAFF.

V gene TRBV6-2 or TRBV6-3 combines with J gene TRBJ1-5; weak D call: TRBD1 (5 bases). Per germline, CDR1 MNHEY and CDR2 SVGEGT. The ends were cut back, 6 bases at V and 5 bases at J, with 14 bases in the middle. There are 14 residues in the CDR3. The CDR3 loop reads CASRPGGFDQPQHF. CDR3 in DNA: TGTGCCAGCAGACCTGGGGGATTCGATCAGCCCCAGCATTTT.

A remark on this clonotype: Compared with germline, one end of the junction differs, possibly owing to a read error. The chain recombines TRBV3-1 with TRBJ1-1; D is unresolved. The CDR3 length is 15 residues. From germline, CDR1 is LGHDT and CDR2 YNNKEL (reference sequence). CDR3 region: CASSQDLPGNTEAFF. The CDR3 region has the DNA TGCGCCAGCAGCCAAGACCTGCCGGGGAACACTGAAGCTTTCTTT. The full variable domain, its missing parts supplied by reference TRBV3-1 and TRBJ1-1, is DTAVSQTPKYLVTQMGNDKSIKCEQNLGHDTMYWYKQDSKKFLKIMFSYNNKELIINETVPNRFSPKSPDKAHLNLHINSLELGDSAVYFCASSQDLPGNTEAFFGQGTRLTVV.